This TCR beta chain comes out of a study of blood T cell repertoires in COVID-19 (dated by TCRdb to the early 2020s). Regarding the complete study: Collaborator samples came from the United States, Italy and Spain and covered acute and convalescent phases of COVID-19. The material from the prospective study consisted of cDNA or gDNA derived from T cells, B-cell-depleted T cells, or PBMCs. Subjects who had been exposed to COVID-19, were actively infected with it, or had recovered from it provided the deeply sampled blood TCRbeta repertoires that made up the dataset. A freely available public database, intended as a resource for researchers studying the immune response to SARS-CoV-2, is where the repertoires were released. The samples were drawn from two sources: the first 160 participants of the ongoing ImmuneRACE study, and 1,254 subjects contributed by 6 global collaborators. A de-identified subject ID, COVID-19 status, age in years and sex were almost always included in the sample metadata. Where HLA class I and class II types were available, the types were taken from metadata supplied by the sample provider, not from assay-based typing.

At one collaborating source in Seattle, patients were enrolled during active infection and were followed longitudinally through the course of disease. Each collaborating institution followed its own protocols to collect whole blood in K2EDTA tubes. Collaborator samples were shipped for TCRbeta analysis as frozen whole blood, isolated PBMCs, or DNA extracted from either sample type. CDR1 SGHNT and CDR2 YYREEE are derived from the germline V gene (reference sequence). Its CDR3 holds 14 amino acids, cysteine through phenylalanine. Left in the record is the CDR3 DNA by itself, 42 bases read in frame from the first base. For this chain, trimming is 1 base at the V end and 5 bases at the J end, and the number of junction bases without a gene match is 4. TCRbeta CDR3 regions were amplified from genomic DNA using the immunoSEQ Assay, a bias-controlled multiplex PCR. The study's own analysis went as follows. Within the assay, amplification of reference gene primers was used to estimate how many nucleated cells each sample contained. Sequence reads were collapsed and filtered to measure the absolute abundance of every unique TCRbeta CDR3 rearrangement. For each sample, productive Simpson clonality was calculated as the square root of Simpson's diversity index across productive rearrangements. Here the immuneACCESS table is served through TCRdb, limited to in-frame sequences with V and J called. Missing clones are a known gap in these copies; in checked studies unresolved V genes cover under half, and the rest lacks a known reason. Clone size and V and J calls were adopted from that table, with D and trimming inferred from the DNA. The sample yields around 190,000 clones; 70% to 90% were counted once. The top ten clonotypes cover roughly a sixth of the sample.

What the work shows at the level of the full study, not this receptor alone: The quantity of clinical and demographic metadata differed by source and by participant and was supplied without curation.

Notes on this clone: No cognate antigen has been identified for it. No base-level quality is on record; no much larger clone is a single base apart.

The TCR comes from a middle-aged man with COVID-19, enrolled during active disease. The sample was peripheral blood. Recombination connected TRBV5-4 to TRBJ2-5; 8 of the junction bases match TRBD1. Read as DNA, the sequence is TGTGCCAGCAGCTTGACAGGGGGTTTTGAGACCCAGTACTTC. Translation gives CASSLTGGFETQYF.